The 24 T cell receptor beta chains given below trace back to one sample, sequenced in a study of beta chain features in type 1 diabetes. Study conclusions and caveats: Among patients with Type 1 diabetes, TCRB CDR3s were moderately but significantly shorter in every one of the four CD4+ subsets.

These TCRs are of unknown antigen specificity. As every portion of the isolated RNA was reverse transcribed, the sequencing read expressed TCRB transcripts. Clones were read by immunoSEQ multiplex PCR, and TCRdb kept only the in-frame ones, dropping some. The data contain around 690,000 clones, around 12% of them singletons. Sequencing was performed on naive CD4+ T cells from blood. The receptors here all came from a man younger than 40 with type 1 diabetes.

J is TRBJ1-4 and V is TRBV29-1; D remains ambiguous. This CDR3 is 14 amino acids long. Germline CDR1 reads SQVTM; CDR2 reads ANQGSEA. Deletions cut 0 bases from V and 7 bases from J, with 12 bases between. DNA for the CDR3: TGCAGCGTTGAAGAAGGAGGGTGCGGTGAAAAACTGTTTTTT. Residues: CSVEEGGCGEKLFF.

This sequence joins TRBV11-3 and TRBJ2-1; D gene ambiguous. CDR1 and CDR2 (germline): SGHNT, YENEEA. The CDR3 spans 13 residues. Trimming removed 5 bases from V and 8 bases from J, with 13 bases in between. The CDR3 DNA reads as TGTGCCAGCAGCACGGCGTCCGGACATGAGCAGTTCTTC. Residues: CASSTASGHEQFF.

The rearrangement joins TRBV7-9 to TRBJ1-2; D gene ambiguous. CDR1 and CDR2 from the germline V gene are SEHNR and FQNEAQ (reference sequence). The length of the CDR3 is 13 residues. The ends were cut back, 1 base at V and 4 bases at J, with 7 bases in the middle. CDR3 sequence reads: CASSLGEAYGYTF. The DNA of the CDR3 is TGTGCCAGCAGCTTAGGAGAGGCCTATGGCTACACCTTC.

This clone appeared a few times. The V and J genes are TRBV7-2 and TRBJ1-1; D is ambiguous. The length of the CDR3 is 15 residues. V was trimmed by 2 bases and J by 0 bases, leaving 10 bases between them. CDR1 and CDR2 from the germline V gene are SGHTA and FQGNSA. This CDR3 is CASSLTYTLNTEAFF. For the CDR3, the DNA is TGTGCCAGCAGCTTAACGTACACCCTGAACACTGAAGCTTTCTTT.

The sample holds a few counts of this clone. The V gene is TRBV29-1, the J gene TRBJ1-2, with 7 bases fitting TRBD1. The CDR3 contains 14 residues. CDR1 and CDR2 (germline): SQVTM, ANQGSEA. With 4 bases clipped from V and 4 bases from J, the junction kept 9 bases outside the gene matches. CDR3 loop: CSVVTGENRYGYTF. CDR3 nucleotides: TGCAGCGTTGTTACAGGGGAAAATCGCTATGGCTACACCTTC.

The gene calls are TRBV4-1 and TRBJ2-3; D is undetermined. The V and J ends lost 8 bases and 4 bases respectively, with 13 bases between them. CDR3 length: 13 amino acids. Germline CDR1 reads MGHRA; CDR2 reads YSYEKL. The CDR3 here is CASYRASSDTQYF. DNA of the CDR3: TGCGCCAGCTACCGAGCAAGTTCAGATACGCAGTATTTT.

The gene calls are TRBV18 and TRBJ1-2, with D perhaps matching TRBD1 (6 bases). V was cut by 3 bases and J by 4 bases, with 18 bases left in between. The CDR3 runs to 16 residues. Germline V CDR1 and CDR2: KGHSH, LQKENI. The CDR3 here is CASSPQDGQTAYGYTF. The DNA of the CDR3 is TGTGCCAGCTCACCCCAAGATGGACAGACGGCCTATGGCTACACCTTC.

This chain uses TRBV6-5 with TRBJ2-7; 8 positions agree with TRBD2. From germline, CDR1 is MNHEY and CDR2 SVGAGI. The CDR3 has 15 residues. V dropped 6 bases and J dropped 1; count of bases not matched to a gene: 8. CDR3 sequence (DNA): TGTGCCAGCAGCCCCATAGGCGGGGGGTCCTACGAGCAGTACTTC. Amino acids: CASSPIGGGSYEQYF.

The chain employs TRBV9 and TRBJ2-5; 9 bases line up with TRBD1. Germline-derived CDR1 and CDR2 are SGDLS and YYNGEE. The CDR3 runs 17 residues. V lost 4 bases to trimming and J lost 4 bases; unmatched junction nucleotides: 14. This CDR3 is CASSTRQTTGGSETQYF. The CDR3 DNA follows: TGTGCCAGCAGCACCCGGCAAACGACAGGGGGTTCAGAGACCCAGTACTTC.

The CDR3 nucleotides read TGTGCCAGCAGCCCTCTACCCGATTCACCCCTCCACTTT. This sequence encodes CASSPLPDSPLHF. The chain couples TRBV14 to TRBJ1-6; D unclear. The CDR3 has 13 residues. The V gene's germline CDR1 is SGHDN and CDR2 FVKESK. With 4 bases removed from V and 8 bases from J, the gap between germline ends came to 9 bases.

The rearrangement links TRBV5-1 to TRBJ1-1, with unresolved D. The CDR3 is 17 residues long. Germline V gene data show CDR1 as SGHRS and CDR2 as YFSETQ. Trimming pared 0 bases from V and 0 bases from J, leaving 15 bases between. CDR3 in amino acids: CASSLGRGGYMNTEAFF. In nucleotides, the CDR3 is TGCGCCAGCAGCTTGGGACGAGGCGGATACATGAACACTGAAGCTTTCTTT.

In this sample, this clone turned up a few times. This CDR3 is also generated by other DNA sequences in the sample. The V gene is TRBV5-4, the J gene TRBJ2-5; TRBD2 matches 7 bases. J was trimmed by 2 bases and V by 1 base; bases with no gene match: 2. This CDR3 spans 14 amino acids. Germline V gene data show CDR1 as SGHNT and CDR2 as YYREEE (reference sequence). CDR3 region: CASSLTGGQETQYF. The CDR3 DNA sequence: TGTGCCAGCAGCTTGACGGGGGGACAAGAGACCCAGTACTTC.

This clone has more than one count but fewer than ten. This chain uses TRBV2 with TRBJ2-5; TRBD1 matches at 7 bases. The CDR3 consists of 14 residues. Germline lookup yields CDR1 SNHLY and CDR2 FYNNEI. V lost 4 bases to trimming and J lost 1 base; unmatched junction nucleotides: 3. The DNA of the CDR3 is TGTGCCAGCAGTGGGGGACAGATCCAAGAGACCCAGTACTTC. Residues: CASSGGQIQETQYF.

This clone has only a few counts. The chain joins TRBV6-5 to TRBJ1-1; D not certain. With 0 bases removed from V and 10 bases from J, the gap between germline ends came to 12 bases. The CDR3 loop spans 13 amino acids. Per germline, CDR1 MNHEY and CDR2 SVGAGI. Here the CDR3 DNA reads TGTGCCAGCAGTTACTCGATGCTAGGAGGAGCTTTCTTT. Translated: CASSYSMLGGAFF.

This chain links TRBV27 with TRBJ1-5, with D perhaps matching TRBD1 (5 bases). Looked up from germline, CDR1 is MNHEY and CDR2 is SMNVEV (reference sequence). This CDR3 has 16 residues. The V and J ends lost 6 bases and 2 bases respectively, with 17 bases between them. In DNA, the CDR3 is TGTGCCAGCAGACCCCTGGGAGGGGTGGGCAATCAGCCCCAGCATTTT. Encoded protein: CASRPLGGVGNQPQHF.

V usage is TRBV19 and J usage is TRBJ2-3, with 9 positions matching TRBD2. Germline CDR1 is LNHDA and CDR2 is SQIVND (reference sequence). This CDR3 spans 15 amino acids. The trim removed 6 bases at V and 1 base at J, leaving 5 bases unmatched. CDR3 DNA sequence: TGTGCCAGTAGCCCGGTAGCGGGGGGCACAGATACGCAGTATTTT. It is translated as CASSPVAGGTDTQYF.

This clone was detected a few times. The V call is TRBV5-1, the J call TRBJ2-1; 8 bases match TRBD1. V lost 0 bases, J lost 4 bases, and 15 bases stayed unmatched. The germline V gene has CDR1 SGHRS and CDR2 YFSETQ. The CDR3 is 19 amino acids. CDR3 residues: CASSLALRGRGLSYNEQFF. The CDR3 bases are TGCGCCAGCAGCTTGGCCCTTCGGGGCAGGGGGCTAAGTTACAATGAGCAGTTCTTC. Full variable domain (remainder filled in from reference TRBV5-1 and TRBJ2-1): KAGVTQTPRYLIKTRGQQVTLSCSPISGHRSVSWYQQTPGQGLQFLFEYFSETQRNKGNFPGRFSGRQFSNSRSEMNVSTLELGDSALYLCASSLALRGRGLSYNEQFFGPGTRLTVL.

The V call is TRBV29-1, the J call TRBJ2-5, with 8 bases aligning to TRBD1. Near its end, the DNA agrees better with TRBJ2-7, so the J call may be wrong. The CDR3 covers 12 residues. CDR1 and CDR2 from the germline V gene are SQVTM and ANQGSEA. The CDR3 sequence is CSARGQAYEQYF. CDR3 nucleotide sequence: TGCAGCGCCCGGGGACAGGCCTACGAGCAGTACTTC.

This clone was recorded a few times. The CDR3 spells CASSYSSLTGVNIQYF. The CDR3 DNA reads TGTGCCAGCAGTTACTCGAGTTTGACCGGGGTAAACATTCAGTACTTC. J is TRBJ2-4 and V is TRBV6-5; D is perhaps TRBD2 (5 bases). V was shortened by 0 bases and J by 6 bases, with 15 bases between the two germline ends. The CDR3 loop spans 16 amino acids. Germline V gene lookup returns CDR1 MNHEY and CDR2 SVGAGI.

The sample holds a few counts of this clone. This sequence joins TRBV7-2 and TRBJ2-1, with TRBD2 identical over 8 bases. J lost 7 bases, V lost 3 bases, and 8 bases had no gene match. Germline CDR1 is SGHTA and CDR2 is FQGNSA. The CDR3 covers 15 residues. The CDR3 DNA is TGTGCCAGCAGCTTGCCGGGACTAGGGACTAATGAGCAGTTCTTC. This encodes CASSLPGLGTNEQFF.

V gene TRBV10-3 combines with J gene TRBJ2-2, with a possible D match to TRBD1 (5 bases). The CDR3 is 16 amino acids. Germline V lookup: CDR1 ENHRY, CDR2 SYGVKD. Trimming took off 2 bases at V and 2 bases at J, with 12 bases between the two ends. The CDR3: CAISEPPGQNTGELFF. The CDR3 region has the DNA TGTGCCATCAGTGAGCCACCAGGACAAAACACCGGGGAGCTGTTTTTT.

The chain has TRBV9 and TRBJ1-6; the D is unclear. The CDR3 contains 14 residues. V gave up 5 bases and J gave up 8 bases, with 14 bases separating them. CDR1 and CDR2 (germline): SGDLS, YYNGEE. CDR3 nucleotide sequence: TGTGCCAGCAGTGTAAATATGTTGGATTCACCCCTCCACTTT. Protein product: CASSVNMLDSPLHF.

The rearrangement uses TRBV5-5 and TRBJ1-5; 11 positions match TRBD1. CDR3 length equals 14 residues. Unmatched junction bases numbered 3, after V lost 4 bases and J lost 6 bases. CDR1 is SGHKS, CDR2 YYEKEE, per germline (reference sequence). For the CDR3, the DNA is TGTGCCAGCAGCACGGGACAGGGGGTTCAGCCCCAGCATTTT. Its protein is CASSTGQGVQPQHF.

The genes are TRBV28 and TRBJ1-6; no clear D gene. The V end lost 3 bases, the J end lost 7 bases, and 13 bases lay between the germline ends. The germline V gene has CDR1 MDHEN and CDR2 SYDVKM. The CDR3 consists of 15 residues. The CDR3 loop is CASSFLDRRNSPLHF. CDR3 coding DNA: TGTGCCAGCAGTTTTCTTGATAGAAGGAATTCACCCCTCCACTTT. Based on the CDR3 plus reference TRBV28 and TRBJ1-6, the full variable domain is DVKVTQSSRYLVKRTGEKVFLECVQDMDHENMFWYRQDPGLGLRLIYFSYDVKMKEKGDIPEGYSVSREKKERFSLILESASTNQTSMYLCASSFLDRRNSPLHFGNGTRLTVT.